This T cell receptor (beta chain) was found in a study of T cells after yellow fever vaccination. Findings and limits, study-wide: FACS-sorted repertoires could contain abundant clonotypes contaminating from the bulk population. Post-booster repertoires contained most primary-vaccination clones again (approximately 95% CD4, approximately 88% CD8). Overall, a small share of clonotypes was seen in both CD4 and CD8 compartments.

This clonotype was counted at least ten times. Antigen specificity is unknown. By 5'RACE template switching, TCR cDNA was produced, with a universal primer site and UMIs added in the process. TCRdb ran MiXCR on the 5' RACE reads and lists one entry per CDR3 protein. The table includes 200,000 to 300,000 distinct CDR3 sequences, 3.6% detected once. The clonotype was recovered from a man between 18 and 29 years old who received the YFV17D yellow fever vaccine. Here the sequenced sample was PBMCs, taken 15 days after the yellow fever booster vaccination.

The CDR3 protein is CASSQDQGRAFF. CDR3 DNA: TGTGCCAGCAGCCAAGACCAGGGACGAGCTTTCTTT. The chain has TRBV14 and TRBJ1-1; weak D call: TRBD1 (5 bases). V was pared by 0 bases and J by 10 bases, with 9 bases between. CDR1 SGHDN and CDR2 FVKESK come from the germline V gene. The CDR3 contains 12 residues.